This is a list of T cell receptor beta chains from one sample in a study of T cell responses to AZD1222 COVID-19 vaccine. Assay: immunoSEQ multiplex PCR; the TCRdb copy retains only in-frame clones and omits some. Counted here are about 140,000 clones, 92% occurring once; the ten biggest clones make up around 3.3%. This material consisted of peripheral blood, taken 28 days after the second AZD1222 dose. Receptors were obtained from an adult who received the AZD1222 COVID-19 vaccine. Both conserved end residues are trimmed from each CDR3.

v_call cdr3_aa
TRBV18 ASSPQGPLGAEAF
TRBV12-3/TRBV12-4 ASRVREGEKLF
TRBV11-3 ASSLGWGASTDTQY
TRBV10-3 ATRTGSNQPQH
TRBV11-2 ASSLGPSTDTQY
TRBV6-5 ATRSKLNTEAF
TRBV10-2 ASSDYQDSGGTEAF
TRBV28 AIEPIPQTGELF
TRBV10-3 AISEVTGTENTEAF
TRBV6-5 ASRGFGNTIY
TRBV6-6 AMTGVLGYGYT
TRBV7-9 ASSTTGGRFTEAF
TRBV3-1/TRBV3-2 ASSQVTGSREQY
TRBV10-1 ASSEWRGSTDTQY
TRBV4-1 ASSQEIDQPQH
TRBV29-1 SVWTANTEAF
TRBV6-1 ASSELRVNSPLH
TRBV14 ASSPPFGNTIY